This section outlines one TCR beta chain sequence together with its context. What antigen it recognizes has not been identified. The input lacks base qualities; no much larger clone sits a single base away. Genomic DNA was extracted with the QIAamp DNA kit from frozen aliquots of unsorted single-cell suspensions. The tumour samples consisted of surgically resected non-small cell lung cancer tissue. Tissues were received within 2 hours of resection and were immediately processed into single-cell suspensions. Tissue was broken up mechanically, digested enzymatically with DNase I, collagenase I and hyaluronidase for roughly 32 minutes at 37 degrees C, and then filtered and RBC-lysed. A two-step multiplex PCR amplified TCR-beta CDR3 regions from genomic DNA, and the second step of the PCR added Illumina-compatible adaptors. As a commercial immunoSEQ service, TCR-beta immunosequencing was carried out on an Illumina platform. Under the source paper's analysis protocol: Repertoires were summarised by productive clonality and by Top 10 Clones, defined as the percentage of T-cell templates derived from the ten most frequent sequences. Productive clonality had a range of 0 to 1, where 1 means a monoclonal population. Tumour-associated clones, identified using log10 scatter plots, were defined as sequences that made up at least 0.1% of tumour T-cell templates and were not found in the matched non-adjacent lung. Two-group comparisons used Student's t-tests, stages used ANOVA, and relationships used linear regression, analysed in GraphPad Prism7 and R. TCRdb holds this immuneACCESS table with in-frame rearrangements only. Some clones are missing; in checked studies, unresolved V genes explain under half, and the rest has no known cause. V and J calls and clone size are as listed in that table; D and trimming were resolved from the DNA. For this sample the table gives thousands of clones, of which about 80% were detected only once. The top ten hold approximately 15% of the sample.

The cysteine opens and the phenylalanine closes a CDR3 of 14 amino acids. The DNA shown is the 42-base CDR3, in frame from base 1. CDR1 and CDR2 are read off the germline V gene as LGHNA and YSLEER. V ends up 3 bases short and J 0 bases short, with an unmatched junction base count of 1. This record belongs to a study of immune cell composition in non-small cell lung cancer (dated by TCRdb to the late 2010s). Some background on the complete study: Histologic subtype, mainly lung adenocarcinoma or squamous cell carcinoma, was assigned on the basis of H&E together with p63, CK5, Napsin A and TTF-1 immunohistochemistry. Supplementary cohort #1 consisted of ten or so lung adenocarcinoma cases with paired tumour/lung TCR-beta sequencing and with TIL populations generated to assess tumour reactivity. Using Adaptive Biotechnologies, the researchers ran TCR-beta sequencing on around 33 paired NSCLC tumour and non-adjacent lung specimens, along with just over 25 tumour-only specimens. Several tumour specimens with TCR-beta data were rare histological subtypes and were excluded from the subtype comparisons. Beyond this particular receptor, the publication reports: Top 10 clone scores and productive clonality were significantly higher in lung squamous cell carcinoma than in lung adenocarcinoma tumours. Smoking pack-years did not significantly correlate with tumour TCR-beta clonality. The reactivity cohort was only approximately nine cases, and tumour-reactive clones were not shown to share sequences with the dominant in vivo tumour-associated clones. Tumour-associated clones >0.5% occurred in nearly half of NSCLC cases: approximately 35% of adenocarcinomas versus roughly 68% of squamous carcinomas. In fewer than 12 adenocarcinoma cases, maximal tumour-associated clone frequency correlated strongly with TIL tumour reactivity, whereas overall clonality did not.

The V and J segments used are TRBV4-3 and TRBJ2-7, with 8 middle bases fitting TRBD2. The sequencing sample was made of lung tumor tissue. The TCR comes from a human donor with non-small cell lung cancer. CDR3 loop: CASSQLAGSYEQYF. The DNA reads TGCGCCAGCAGCCAGCTAGCGGGCTCCTACGAGCAGTACTTC.